This T cell receptor (beta chain) came from a study of vaccination and CD4 T cells after COVID-19. Whole-study results and caveats: For convalescent patients, 304 of the 307 vaccine-specific clones analyzed were classified as spike mono-reactive. A nonsignificant rise from roughly 21 to 40 was seen in the median number of SARS-CoV-2-reactive clonotypes.

At the Johns Hopkins FTIC core, DNA taken from cultured CD4+ T cells was sequenced by way of the Oncomine TCR Beta short-read assay. Genomic DNA was isolated from CD4+ T cells that had been cultured. TCRdb reanalysed the PCR reads using MiXCR and keeps one entry per CDR3 protein. The sample holds around 19,000 distinct CDR3 sequences, roughly three fifths seen once. On this clonotype itself: Its antigen is currently unknown.

Per germline, CDR1 MDHEN and CDR2 SYDVKM. Unmatched junction bases numbered 14, after V lost 3 bases and J lost 9 bases. The CDR3 extends over 15 amino acids. Treatment indicated: approximately 9-day PBMC culture with coronavirus spike peptide pools or control peptides (ViraFEST assay). With around ten days of culture completed, CD4+ T cells were isolated by negative selection. The chain joins TRBV28 to TRBJ2-7; 7 nucleotides agree with TRBD1. The sequenced sample consisted of CD4+ T cells from blood, cultured in vitro. This TCR was sampled from a human donor who had recovered from COVID-19. In DNA form, the CDR3 reads TGTGCCAGCAGTTTCGGGACAGCTCGCTACGATGGGCAGTACTTC. It codes for CASSFGTARYDGQYF.